This T cell receptor beta chain was observed in a study of blood T cell repertoires in COVID-19. Method: immunoSEQ multiplex PCR; TCRdb's copy keeps in-frame clones and lacks some. The sample shows over 150,000 clones, about four fifths of them seen only once. Germline assignment: CDR1 KGHSH and CDR2 LQKENI. The CDR3 extends over 14 amino acids. V trimming: 7 bases; J trimming: 1 base; junction bases outside the gene matches: 3. The gene calls are TRBV18 and TRBJ1-1, with 10 nucleotides matching TRBD1. The sequenced sample was peripheral blood. The clonotype comes from a man in his sixties or seventies with active or convalescent COVID-19. CDR3 loop: CASYWTGGNTEAFF. CDR3 DNA sequence: TGTGCCAGCTACTGGACAGGGGGGAACACTGAAGCTTTCTTT.